The clone carrying this T cell receptor beta chain was found a few times. The record originates from a study of identical twins. V was cut by 5 bases and J by 2 bases, with 30 bases left in between. Germline V CDR1 and CDR2: DFQATT, SNEGSKA (reference sequence). The CDR3 extends over 19 amino acids. TCRdb ran MiXCR on the 5' RACE reads and lists one entry per CDR3 protein. The sample carries 350,000 to 450,000 distinct CDR3 sequences, under 20% recorded once. The receptor was derived from a man aged 50 to 59 in good health. The V and J genes are TRBV20-1 and TRBJ2-5; D might be TRBD2 (6 bases). Sequenced sample: naive T cells sorted from blood. The CDR3 nucleotides read TGCAGTGCTGGACAAGAGCGGGCCACAGGAAACTACGGGCAAGAGACCCAGTACTTC. This sequence encodes CSAGQERATGNYGQETQYF.